This TCR beta chain was sequenced for a study of Tregs in tolerant kidney transplant recipients. Study-wide results and limits: This study did not directly address biological reproducibility. Activated donor B cell expansion appeared to reveal the most relevant donor-specific TCRbeta repertoire. Validation in larger populations is needed because few patients were studied.

With regard to this clone: Its antigen is unidentified.

The CDR3 length is 13 residues. After removal of 7 bases from V and 3 bases from J, the junction contained 7 bases not matched to a gene. The germline V gene has CDR1 SQVTM and CDR2 ANQGSEA. Profiled with immunoSEQ multiplex PCR; TCRdb holds only in-frame clones, not every one. This repertoire shows 240,000 or so clones, 80% to 85% found once; its top ten account for less than 0.75%. Input material: CD4+ T cells from blood. The chain recombines TRBV29-1 with TRBJ2-3; 7 positions agree with TRBD1. This receptor was identified in a human donor in good health. The CDR3 region has the DNA TGCAGCGCCAACGACAGGGTGACAGATACGCAGTATTTT. It encodes CSANDRVTDTQYF.